The subject of this entry is one TCR beta chain. What it binds is not known. The entry originates in a study of T cell repertoires in cytomegalovirus infection. Across the whole study: Use of recently identified HLA-C-restricted and well-studied HLA-B-restricted CMV epitopes was part of the study. Public TCR beta signatures were indicative of both CMV infection and a matching HLA type. General study points: Carriers of CMV plus the relevant HLA were identified by cumulative public TCR beta family frequency.

CDR3 size: 15 residues. The V gene lost 1 base and the J gene lost 5 bases, with 11 bases spanning the gap. The germline V gene has CDR1 SGHAT and CDR2 FQNNGV. TCRdb re-called the reads with MiXCR, one entry per CDR3 protein. The sample comprises about 570,000 distinct CDR3 sequences, about 39% of which are singletons, and about half rests with the top ten. This chain connects TRBV11-2 to TRBJ2-2; perhaps TRBD1 as D (5 bases). The source is a human donor in good health (CMV status not recorded). Some clones in this sample may be carry-over from other donors' samples. Specimen: cultured PBMCs, collected from culture after CMV antigen stimulation. The CDR3 loop reads CASSLGGVETGELFF. CDR3 bases: TGTGCCAGCAGCTTAGGGGGCGTGGAGACCGGGGAGCTGTTTTTT.